This record covers a single TCR beta chain. The antigen remains unidentified. These data are taken from a study of response to subunit inactivated influenza vaccine. Notes on the study in general: With each seasonal influenza vaccination, the authors suggested, few new T cells are recruited.

TCRdb called the RT-PCR reads again in MiXCR, with one record for every CDR3 protein. The sample carries approximately 700,000 distinct CDR3 sequences, roughly 14% recorded once. The V gene lost 6 bases and the J gene lost 4 bases, with 13 bases spanning the gap. The CDR3 runs to 14 residues. Per the germline V gene, CDR1 is MNHEY and CDR2 is SVGEGT. The chain joins TRBV6-2 or TRBV6-3 to TRBJ2-1; D is perhaps TRBD2 (5 bases). The receptor was isolated from a man between 50 and 59 years old who received an inactivated influenza vaccine. The sample here was PBMCs from blood, taken around 14 days before vaccination. CDR3 DNA: TGTGCCAGCAGCCACGCGAGGGTTTACAATGAGCAGTTCTTC. Protein sequence: CASSHARVYNEQFF.